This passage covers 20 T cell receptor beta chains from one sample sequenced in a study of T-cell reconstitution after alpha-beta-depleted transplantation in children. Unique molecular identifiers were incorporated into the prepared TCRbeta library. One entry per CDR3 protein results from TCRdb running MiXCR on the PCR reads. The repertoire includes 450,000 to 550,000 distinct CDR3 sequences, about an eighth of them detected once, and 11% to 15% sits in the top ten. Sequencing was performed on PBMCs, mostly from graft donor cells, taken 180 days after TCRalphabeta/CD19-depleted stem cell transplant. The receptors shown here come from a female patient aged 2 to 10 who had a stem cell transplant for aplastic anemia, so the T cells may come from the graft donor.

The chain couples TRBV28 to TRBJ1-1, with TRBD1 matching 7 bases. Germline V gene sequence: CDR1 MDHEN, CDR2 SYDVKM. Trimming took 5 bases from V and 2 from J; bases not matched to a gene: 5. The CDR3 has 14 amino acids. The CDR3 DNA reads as TGTGCCAGCAGTCAGGGGGGAGTTAACACTGAAGCTTTCTTT. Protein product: CASSQGGVNTEAFF.

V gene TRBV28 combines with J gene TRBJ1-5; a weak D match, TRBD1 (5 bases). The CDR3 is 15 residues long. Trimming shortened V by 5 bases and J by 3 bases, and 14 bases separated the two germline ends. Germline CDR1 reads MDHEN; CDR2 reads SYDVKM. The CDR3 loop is CASSDRTRFNQPQHF. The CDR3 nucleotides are TGTGCCAGCAGTGATAGGACACGATTCAATCAGCCCCAGCATTTT.

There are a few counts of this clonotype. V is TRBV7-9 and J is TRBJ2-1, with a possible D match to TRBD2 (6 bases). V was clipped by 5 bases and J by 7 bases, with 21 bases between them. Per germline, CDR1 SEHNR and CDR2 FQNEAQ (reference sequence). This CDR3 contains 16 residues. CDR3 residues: CASSPVPAGTWNEQFF. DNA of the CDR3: TGTGCCAGCAGCCCCGTGCCGGCGGGAACCTGGAATGAGCAGTTCTTC.

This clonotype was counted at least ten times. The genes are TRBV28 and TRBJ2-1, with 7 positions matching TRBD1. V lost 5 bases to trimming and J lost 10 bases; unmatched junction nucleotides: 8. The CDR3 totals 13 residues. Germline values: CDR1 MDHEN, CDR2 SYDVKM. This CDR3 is CASSVRLRGEQFF. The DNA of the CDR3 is TGTGCCAGCAGTGTACGCCTCAGGGGGGAGCAGTTCTTC. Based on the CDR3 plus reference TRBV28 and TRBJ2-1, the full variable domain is DVKVTQSSRYLVKRTGEKVFLECVQDMDHENMFWYRQDPGLGLRLIYFSYDVKMKEKGDIPEGYSVSREKKERFSLILESASTNQTSMYLCASSVRLRGEQFFGPGTRLTVL.

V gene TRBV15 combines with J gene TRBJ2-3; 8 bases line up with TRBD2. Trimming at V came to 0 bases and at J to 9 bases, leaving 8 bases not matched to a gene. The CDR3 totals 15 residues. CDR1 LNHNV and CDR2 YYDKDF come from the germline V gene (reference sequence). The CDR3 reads CATSRESGWTSTQYF. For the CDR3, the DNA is TGTGCCACCAGCAGAGAGAGTGGGTGGACTAGCACGCAGTATTTT.

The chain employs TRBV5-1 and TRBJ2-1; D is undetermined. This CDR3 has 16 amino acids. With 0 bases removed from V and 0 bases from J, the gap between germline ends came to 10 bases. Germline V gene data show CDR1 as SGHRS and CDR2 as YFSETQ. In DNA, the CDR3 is TGCGCCAGCAGCTTGGTTGCATCCAGCTCCTACAATGAGCAGTTCTTC. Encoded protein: CASSLVASSSYNEQFF.

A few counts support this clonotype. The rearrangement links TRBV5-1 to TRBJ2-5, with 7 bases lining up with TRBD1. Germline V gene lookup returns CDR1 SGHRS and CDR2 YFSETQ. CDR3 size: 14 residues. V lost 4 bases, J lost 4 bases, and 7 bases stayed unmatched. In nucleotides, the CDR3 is TGCGCCAGCAGCCTCAACAGGGGCGCAGAGACCCAGTACTTC. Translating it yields CASSLNRGAETQYF.

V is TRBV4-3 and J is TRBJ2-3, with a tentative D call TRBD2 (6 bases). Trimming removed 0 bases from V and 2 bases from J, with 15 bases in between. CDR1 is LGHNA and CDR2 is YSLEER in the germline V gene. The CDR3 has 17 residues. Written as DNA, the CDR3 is TGCGCCAGCAGCCAAGATTCTGCGGGATATCTCACAGATACGCAGTATTTT. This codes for CASSQDSAGYLTDTQYF.

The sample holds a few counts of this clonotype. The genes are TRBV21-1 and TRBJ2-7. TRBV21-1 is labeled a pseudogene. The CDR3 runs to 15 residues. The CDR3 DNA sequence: TGTGCCAGCAGCAAGAGAGAGCGGGAGATCTACGAGCAGTACGTC. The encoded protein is CASSKREREIYEQYV.

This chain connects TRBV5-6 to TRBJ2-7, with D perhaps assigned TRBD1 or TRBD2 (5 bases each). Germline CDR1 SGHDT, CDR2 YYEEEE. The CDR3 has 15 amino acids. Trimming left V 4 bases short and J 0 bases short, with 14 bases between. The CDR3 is CASSLHGTFSYEQYV. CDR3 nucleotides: TGTGCCAGCAGCCTCCATGGGACCTTCTCCTACGAGCAGTACGTC.

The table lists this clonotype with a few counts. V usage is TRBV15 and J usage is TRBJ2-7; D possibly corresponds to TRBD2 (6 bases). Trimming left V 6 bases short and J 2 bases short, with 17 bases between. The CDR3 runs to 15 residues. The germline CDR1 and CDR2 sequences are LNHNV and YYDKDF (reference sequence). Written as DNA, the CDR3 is TGTGCCACCAGTATCGGGACGGGGGTTGCCTACGAGCAGTACTTC. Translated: CATSIGTGVAYEQYF. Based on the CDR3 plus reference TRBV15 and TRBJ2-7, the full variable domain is DAMVIQNPRYQVTQFGKPVTLSCSQTLNHNVMYWYQQKSSQAPKLLFHYYDKDFNNEADTPDNFQSRRPNTSFCFLDIRSPGLGDTAMYLCATSIGTGVAYEQYFGPGTRLTVT.

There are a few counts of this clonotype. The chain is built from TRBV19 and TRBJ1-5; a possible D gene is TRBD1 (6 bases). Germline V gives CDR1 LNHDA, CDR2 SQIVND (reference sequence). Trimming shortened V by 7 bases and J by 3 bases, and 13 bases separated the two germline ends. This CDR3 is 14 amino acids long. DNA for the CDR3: TGTGCCAGTACCGGACAGATCTTCAATCAGCCCCAGCATTTT. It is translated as CASTGQIFNQPQHF.

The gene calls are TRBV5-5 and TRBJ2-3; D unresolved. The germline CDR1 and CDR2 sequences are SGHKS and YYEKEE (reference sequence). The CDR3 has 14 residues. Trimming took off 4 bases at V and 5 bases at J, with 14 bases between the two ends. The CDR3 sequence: CASSKVPWEDTQYF. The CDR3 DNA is TGTGCCAGCAGCAAGGTCCCCTGGGAAGATACGCAGTATTTT.

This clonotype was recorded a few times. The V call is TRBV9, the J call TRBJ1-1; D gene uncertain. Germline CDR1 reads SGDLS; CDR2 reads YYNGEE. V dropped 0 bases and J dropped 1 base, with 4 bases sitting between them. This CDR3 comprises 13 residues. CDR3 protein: CASSVAANTEAFF. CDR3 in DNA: TGTGCCAGCAGCGTAGCGGCGAACACTGAAGCTTTCTTT. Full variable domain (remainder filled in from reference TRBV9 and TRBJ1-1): DSGVTQTPKHLITATGQRVTLRCSPRSGDLSVYWYQQSLDQGLQFLIQYYNGEERAKGNILERFSAQQFPDLHSELNLSSLELGDSALYFCASSVAANTEAFFGQGTRLTVV.

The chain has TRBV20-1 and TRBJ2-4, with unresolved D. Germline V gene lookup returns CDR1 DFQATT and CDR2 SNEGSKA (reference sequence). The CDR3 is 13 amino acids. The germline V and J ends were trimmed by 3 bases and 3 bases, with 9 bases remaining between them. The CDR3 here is CSASLDDKNIQYF. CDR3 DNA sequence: TGCAGTGCTAGTTTGGATGACAAAAACATTCAGTACTTC.

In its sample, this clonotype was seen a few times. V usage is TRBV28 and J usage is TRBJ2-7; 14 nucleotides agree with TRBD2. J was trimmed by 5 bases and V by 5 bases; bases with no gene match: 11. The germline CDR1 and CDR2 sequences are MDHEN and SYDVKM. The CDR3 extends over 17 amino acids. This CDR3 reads CASSPPRTSGRLHEQYV. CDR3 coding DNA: TGTGCCAGCAGTCCCCCCCGGACTAGCGGGAGGCTCCACGAGCAGTACGTC.

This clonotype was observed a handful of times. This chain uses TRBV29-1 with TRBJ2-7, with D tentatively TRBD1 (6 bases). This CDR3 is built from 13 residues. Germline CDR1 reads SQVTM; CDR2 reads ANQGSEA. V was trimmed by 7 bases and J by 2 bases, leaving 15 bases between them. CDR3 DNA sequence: TGCAGCGCCGCCTACAGGGTAACCTACGAGCAGTACTTC. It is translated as CSAAYRVTYEQYF.

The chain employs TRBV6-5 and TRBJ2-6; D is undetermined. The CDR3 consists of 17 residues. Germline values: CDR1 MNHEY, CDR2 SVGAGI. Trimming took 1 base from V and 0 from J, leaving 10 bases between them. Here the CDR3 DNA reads TGTGCCAGCAGTTACTTTCCAGGTATCTCTGGGGCCAACGTCCTGACTTTC. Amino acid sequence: CASSYFPGISGANVLTF.

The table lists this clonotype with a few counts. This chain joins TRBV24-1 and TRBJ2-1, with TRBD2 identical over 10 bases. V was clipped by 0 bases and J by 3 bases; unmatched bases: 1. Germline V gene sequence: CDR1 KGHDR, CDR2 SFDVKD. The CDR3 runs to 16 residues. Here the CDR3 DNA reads TGTGCCACCAGTGATTTGACTAGCGGGGACTACAATGAGCAGTTCTTC. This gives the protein CATSDLTSGDYNEQFF.

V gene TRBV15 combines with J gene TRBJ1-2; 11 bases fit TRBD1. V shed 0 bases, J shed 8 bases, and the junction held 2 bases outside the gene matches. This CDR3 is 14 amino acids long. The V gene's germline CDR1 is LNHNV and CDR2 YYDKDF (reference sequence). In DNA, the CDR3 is TGTGCCACCAGCAGAGAGGACAGGGGGCAAGGCTACACCTTC. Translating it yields CATSREDRGQGYTF.